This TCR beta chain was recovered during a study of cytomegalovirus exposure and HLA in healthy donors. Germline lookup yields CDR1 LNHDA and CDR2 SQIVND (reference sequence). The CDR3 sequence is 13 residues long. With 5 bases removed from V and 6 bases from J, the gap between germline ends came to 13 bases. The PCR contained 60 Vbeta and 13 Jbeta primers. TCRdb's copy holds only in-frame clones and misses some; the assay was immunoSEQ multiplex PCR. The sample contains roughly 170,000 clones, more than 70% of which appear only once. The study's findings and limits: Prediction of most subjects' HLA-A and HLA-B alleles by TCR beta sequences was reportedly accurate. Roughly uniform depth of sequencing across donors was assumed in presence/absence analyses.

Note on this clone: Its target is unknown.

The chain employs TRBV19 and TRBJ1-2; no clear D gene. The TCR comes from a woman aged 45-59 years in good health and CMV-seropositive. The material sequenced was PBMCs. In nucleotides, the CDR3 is TGTGCCAGTAGTCAGACGGGAGCTAATGGCTACACCTTC. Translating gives CASSQTGANGYTF.